This T cell receptor (beta chain) was captured in a study of patients and donors after allogeneic stem cell transplantation (dated by TCRdb to the early 2020s). As regards this clonotype: The antigen it binds to is not known. One base away there is no much larger clone; base qualities are not given.

Receptor libraries were prepared by RT-PCR. The listed sequencing device is NextSeq 550. In-frame beta chains were kept once TCRdb had trimmed the public reads at Q25 with fastp and called clones with MiXCR. Every entry covers one CDR3 protein and lists the most common genes and DNA from its rows. The sample data list roughly 200,000 distinct CDR3 sequences, and more than 35% of these were observed just once. In total, the top ten clones hold approximately 10% of the sample. V loses 0 bases of germline sequence and J loses 8 bases, and the interval between the two ends is 13 bases. There are 15 amino acids in the CDR3, from cysteine to phenylalanine inclusive. The sequence is cut down to CDR3 DNA, 45 bases in frame from base 1. As encoded in the germline V gene, CDR1 is KGHSH while CDR2 is LQKENI.

Sequenced: blood, either unsorted or a sorted T cell fraction (not recorded which). This receptor chain uses TRBV18 and TRBJ1-4; the best D guess is TRBD1, with 5 bases matching. The TCR originated in a human donor who was either an allogeneic HSCT recipient or a stem cell or donor lymphocyte infusion donor (not recorded which). It is not recorded whose cells these are; they may come from a transplant donor. The CDR3 region reads CASSPPGGDREKLFF. The sequence in DNA is TGTGCCAGCTCACCACCGGGAGGGGATCGCGAAAAACTGTTTTTT.